This T cell receptor beta chain was identified during a study of metastatic and nonmetastatic thyroid tumors. Background on the study: The authors compared repertoires across blood and tumor or nodule tissue from malignant and benign thyroid patients. Whole-study findings and limits: Relative to benign nodules, malignant thyroid tumors were reportedly characterized by significantly elevated TCR beta diversity in blood and tumor.

This clone was picked up many times. Its antigen remains unknown. Thyroid surgery took place with no prior treatment in any patient. TCRdb reanalyzed the PCR reads via MiXCR. The sample consists of approximately 25,000 clones, 13% of them appearing once. This CDR3 comprises 15 residues. Trimming cost V 2 bases and J 5 bases, with 13 bases left between them. From germline, CDR1 is DFQATT and CDR2 SNEGSKA (reference sequence). Sequencing used blood. The origin of this receptor is a female donor with papillary thyroid cancer or a benign thyroid nodule (not recorded which). Some clones in this sample may be carry-over from other donors' samples. The V and J genes are TRBV20-1 and TRBJ1-6; no reliable D call. The CDR3 region has the DNA TGCAGTGCTAGAAGTTTGGGAGGGCATAATTCACCCCTCCACTTT. This translates into CSARSLGGHNSPLHF.